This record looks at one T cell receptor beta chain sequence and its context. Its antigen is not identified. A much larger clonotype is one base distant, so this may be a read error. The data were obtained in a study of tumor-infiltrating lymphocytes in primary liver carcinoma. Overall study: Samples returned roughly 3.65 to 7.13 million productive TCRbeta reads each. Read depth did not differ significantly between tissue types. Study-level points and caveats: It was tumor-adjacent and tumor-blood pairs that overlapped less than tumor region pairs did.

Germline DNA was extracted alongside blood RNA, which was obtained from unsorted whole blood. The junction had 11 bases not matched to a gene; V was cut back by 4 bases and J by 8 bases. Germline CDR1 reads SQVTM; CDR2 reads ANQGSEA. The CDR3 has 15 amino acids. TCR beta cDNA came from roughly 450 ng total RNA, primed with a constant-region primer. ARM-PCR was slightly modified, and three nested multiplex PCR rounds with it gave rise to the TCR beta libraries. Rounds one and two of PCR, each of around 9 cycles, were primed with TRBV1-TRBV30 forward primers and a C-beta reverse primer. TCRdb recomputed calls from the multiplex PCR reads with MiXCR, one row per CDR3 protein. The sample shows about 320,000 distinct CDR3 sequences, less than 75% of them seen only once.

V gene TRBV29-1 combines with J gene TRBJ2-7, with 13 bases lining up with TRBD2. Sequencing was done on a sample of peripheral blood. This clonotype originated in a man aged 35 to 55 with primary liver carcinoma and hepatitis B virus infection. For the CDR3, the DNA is TGCAGCGTTGTTTGGGAACTAGCGGGAGGGTTCAAGCAGTACTTC. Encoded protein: CSVVWELAGGFKQYF.